The 22 T cell receptor beta chains listed next were all sequenced from one sample in a study of shared clonotypes between healthy human individuals. Libraries were prepared by immunoSEQ multiplex PCR; TCRdb keeps only in-frame clonotypes and omits some of them. This sample yields 600,000 to 750,000 clones, of which 90% are seen a single time; about 34% belongs to the top ten. Material: memory CD8+ T cells from PBMCs. As to subset: CD45RO+ cells pooled with CCR7-negative TemRA cells. Receptors were obtained from a man between 18 and 29 years old in good health. Some clones in this sample may be carry-over from other donors' samples.

The rearrangement joins TRBV27 to TRBJ1-1; D may be TRBD1 (6 bases). The germline gives CDR1 MNHEY, CDR2 SMNVEV (reference sequence). Trimming took 0 bases from V and 4 from J, leaving 9 bases between them. This CDR3 region has 14 residues. CDR3 sequence: CASSLSGGGTEAFF. DNA for the CDR3: TGTGCCAGCAGTTTATCGGGAGGGGGCACTGAAGCTTTCTTT.

The chain employs TRBV5-1 and TRBJ1-4, with a tentative D call TRBD1 (5 bases). The CDR3 spans 19 residues. Between the trimmed V and J ends, which lost 7 bases and 7 bases, there was a span of 32 bases. The germline CDR1 and CDR2 sequences are SGHRS and YFSETQ. The CDR3 DNA follows: TGCGCCAGCGACCTTAAGCAGGGTGGAAGGAGGTGGGACGGTGAAAAACTGTTTTTT. This encodes CASDLKQGGRRWDGEKLFF.

V and J are TRBV15 and TRBJ2-1; the match to TRBD1 covers 8 bases. The germline gives CDR1 LNHNV, CDR2 YYDKDF (reference sequence). Trimming took 4 bases from V and 8 from J; bases not matched to a gene: 13. The CDR3 totals 16 residues. The CDR3 sequence: CATSTNRGLGQYEQFF. The CDR3 coding sequence is TGTGCCACCAGCACGAACAGGGGGTTAGGACAATATGAGCAGTTCTTC.

V is TRBV7-9 and J is TRBJ2-3; 7 bases are shared with TRBD2. With V trimmed by 5 bases and J by 2 bases, 10 bases remained unmatched. The CDR3 is 16 residues long. CDR1 is SEHNR, CDR2 FQNEAQ, per germline (reference sequence). CDR3 DNA: TGTGCCAGCAGCCCTCCGGGGGGTCGGGACACAGATACGCAGTATTTT. Encoded protein: CASSPPGGRDTDTQYF.

As concerns this clone: Different DNA sequences within this sample yield the same CDR3. The V gene is TRBV7-9, the J gene TRBJ2-1; D gene ambiguous. Germline CDR1 and CDR2: SEHNR and FQNEAQ (reference sequence). Trimming took off 3 bases at V and 5 bases at J, with 5 bases between the two ends. The CDR3 runs to 12 residues. The CDR3 coding sequence is TGTGCCAGCAGCTTGGCAGACAATGAGCAGTTCTTC. This translates into CASSLADNEQFF.

V gene TRBV6-5 combines with J gene TRBJ2-1; D remains ambiguous. CDR3 length: 15 amino acids. From germline, CDR1 is MNHEY and CDR2 SVGAGI. V dropped 7 bases and J dropped 2 bases, with 15 bases sitting between them. The CDR3 bases are TGTGCCAGCACCCCCCACCTGGAAACCTACAATGAGCAGTTCTTC. Protein product: CASTPHLETYNEQFF.

The CDR3 DNA reads as TGCGCCAGCAGTGCGGGGCGGGACGGTCCCGGGGAGCTGTTTTTT. Amino acid sequence: CASSAGRDGPGELFF. This chain joins TRBV10-1 and TRBJ2-2, with a weak D call TRBD2 (6 bases). V dropped 4 bases and J dropped 6 bases, with 15 bases sitting between them. The germline CDR1 and CDR2 sequences are WNHNN and SYGVQD (reference sequence). CDR3 length: 15 residues.

The chain combines TRBV5-1 with TRBJ1-2, with unresolved D. Trimming removed 4 bases at V and 2 bases at J, with 12 bases between. The CDR3 extends over 14 amino acids. Germline V lookup: CDR1 SGHRS, CDR2 YFSETQ. The CDR3 DNA is TGCGCCAGCAGCCCTGTGGCAGCAAACTATGGCTACACCTTC. Its protein is CASSPVAANYGYTF.

The chain is built from TRBV7-8 and TRBJ2-7; 8 positions agree with TRBD2. Germline V gene sequence: CDR1 SGHVS, CDR2 FQNEAQ. This CDR3 comprises 15 residues. With 1 base clipped from V and 6 bases from J, the junction kept 8 bases outside the gene matches. The CDR3 sequence: CASSLGGGRYGEQYF. The CDR3 DNA is TGTGCCAGCAGCTTAGGGGGCGGGAGGTACGGCGAGCAGTACTTC.

The chain uses TRBV9 and TRBJ2-2, with 7 bases matching TRBD1. V lost 3 bases and J lost 9; bases outside the gene matches: 14. The CDR3 sequence is 16 residues long. From germline, CDR1 is SGDLS and CDR2 YYNGEE. The CDR3 spells CASSETKDRPGRELFF. The DNA for the CDR3 is TGTGCCAGCAGCGAGACCAAGGACAGGCCTGGGCGGGAGCTGTTTTTT.

The gene calls are TRBV19 and TRBJ1-4; 8 positions match TRBD1. V shed 5 bases, J shed 0 bases, and the junction held 5 bases outside the gene matches. This CDR3 contains 16 residues. Germline V gene data show CDR1 as LNHDA and CDR2 as SQIVND (reference sequence). The CDR3 DNA reads as TGTGCCAGTAGTCCCAGGGGGCCTCCAACTAATGAAAAACTGTTTTTT. Its translation is CASSPRGPPTNEKLFF.

The chain couples TRBV11-2 to TRBJ2-7; TRBD2 is a possible D gene (6 bases). The CDR3 runs to 16 residues. CDR1 is SGHAT, CDR2 FQNNGV, per germline. V lost 5 bases to trimming and J lost 0 bases, with 17 bases between them. CDR3 DNA sequence: TGTGCCAGCAGCCCTACAGCGGGTCCCAGCTCCTACGAGCAGTACTTC. It codes for CASSPTAGPSSYEQYF.

The chain joins TRBV5-6 to TRBJ2-7; no definite D call. Trimming left V 1 base short and J 2 bases short, with 10 bases between. CDR3 length equals 14 residues. Germline V gives CDR1 SGHDT, CDR2 YYEEEE. CDR3 DNA sequence: TGTGCCAGCAGCTTGAGTCACAGTACCTACGAGCAGTACTTC. The encoded protein is CASSLSHSTYEQYF.

CDR3 region: CASSGTATEAFF. The CDR3 DNA sequence: TGCGCCAGCAGTGGGACGGCAACTGAAGCTTTCTTT. The chain combines TRBV10-2 with TRBJ1-1, with D hard to call. Trimming stripped 4 bases from V and 5 bases from J, with 8 bases between. This CDR3 has 12 amino acids. Per the germline V gene, CDR1 is WSHSY and CDR2 is SAAADI.

The chain combines TRBV28 with TRBJ2-7; possibly TRBD2 for D (5 bases). Trimming took 8 bases from V and 4 from J, leaving 12 bases between them. CDR1 is MDHEN and CDR2 is SYDVKM in the germline V gene. There are 12 residues in the CDR3. CDR3 in DNA: TGTGCCAGCCTCTCGGGGTTATACGAGCAGTACTTC. Residues: CASLSGLYEQYF.

The V and J genes are TRBV27 and TRBJ2-7; tentative D call: TRBD1 (5 bases). Germline CDR1 reads MNHEY; CDR2 reads SMNVEV (reference sequence). CDR3 length: 13 amino acids. V was cut by 7 bases and J by 1 base, with 11 bases left in between. The CDR3 nucleotides are TGTGCCAGCAATTTTGCAGGGTCCTACGAGCAGTACTTC. Its protein product is CASNFAGSYEQYF.

The chain is built from TRBV7-8 and TRBJ2-7; TRBD1 aligns across 7 bases. The CDR3 has 15 amino acids. Germline CDR1 is SGHVS and CDR2 is FQNEAQ. The V gene end was trimmed by 0 bases and the J gene end by 1 base; junction bases not matched to a gene: 3. The CDR3 loop reads CASSLAQGQSYEQYF. CDR3 coding DNA: TGTGCCAGCAGCTTAGCACAGGGGCAATCCTACGAGCAGTACTTC.

This clone was found once. The chain couples TRBV27 to TRBJ1-1; D unclear. Germline V gene data show CDR1 as MNHEY and CDR2 as SMNVEV (reference sequence). The V end lost 1 base, the J end lost 4 bases, and 10 bases lay between the germline ends. CDR3 size: 14 residues. This CDR3 is CASSLFGGSTEAFF. The DNA for the CDR3 is TGTGCCAGCAGTTTATTCGGAGGGAGCACTGAAGCTTTCTTT.

The CDR3 nucleotides read TGTGCCAGCAGCGTAGACCTAGCGGGCCCAGATACGCAGTATTTT. Translated: CASSVDLAGPDTQYF. The gene calls are TRBV9 and TRBJ2-3; TRBD2 matches 8 bases. CDR1 and CDR2 from the germline V gene are SGDLS and YYNGEE. V shed 0 bases and J 4 bases; nucleotides not matched to a gene: 4. The CDR3 is made up of 15 amino acids.

The V call is TRBV4-1, the J call TRBJ2-1; 7 positions agree with TRBD2. CDR3 length: 16 residues. Germline assignment: CDR1 MGHRA and CDR2 YSYEKL. V shed 2 bases and J 7 bases; nucleotides not matched to a gene: 11. CDR3 protein: CASSQSLGLAVNEQFF. In DNA, the CDR3 is TGCGCCAGCAGCCAATCGCTCGGGCTAGCGGTTAATGAGCAGTTCTTC.

This clone showed up just once. CDR3 in amino acids: CASSWTAGTGMNTEAFF. CDR3 nucleotides: TGCGCCAGCAGCTGGACCGCCGGGACAGGGATGAACACTGAAGCTTTCTTT. The chain is built from TRBV5-1 and TRBJ1-1, with 9 nucleotides matching TRBD1. CDR3 length: 17 amino acids. The germline gives CDR1 SGHRS, CDR2 YFSETQ. V gave up 3 bases and J gave up 0 bases; unmatched junction bases: 9.

The chain links TRBV7-9 to TRBJ1-2; no clear D gene. The germline V gene encodes CDR1 SEHNR and CDR2 FQNEAQ (reference sequence). This CDR3 region has 13 residues. V was clipped by 0 bases and J by 4 bases, with 6 bases between them. The CDR3 DNA reads as TGTGCCAGCAGCTTAGCACCGCTCTATGGCTACACCTTC. This sequence encodes CASSLAPLYGYTF.